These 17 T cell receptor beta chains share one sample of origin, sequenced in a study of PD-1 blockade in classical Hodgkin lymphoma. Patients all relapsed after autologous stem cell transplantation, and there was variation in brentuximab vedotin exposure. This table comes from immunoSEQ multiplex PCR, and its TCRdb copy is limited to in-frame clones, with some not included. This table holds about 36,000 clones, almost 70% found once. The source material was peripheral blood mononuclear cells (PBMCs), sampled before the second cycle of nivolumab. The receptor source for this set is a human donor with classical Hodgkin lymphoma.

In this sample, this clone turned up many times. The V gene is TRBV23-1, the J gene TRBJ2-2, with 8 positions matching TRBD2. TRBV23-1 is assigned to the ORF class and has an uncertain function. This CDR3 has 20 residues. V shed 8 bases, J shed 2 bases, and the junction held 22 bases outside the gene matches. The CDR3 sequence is CASLNLEKRGGGVNTGELFF. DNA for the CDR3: TGCGCCAGCCTCAACCTGGAGAAACGGGGGGGAGGTGTTAACACCGGGGAGCTGTTTTTT.

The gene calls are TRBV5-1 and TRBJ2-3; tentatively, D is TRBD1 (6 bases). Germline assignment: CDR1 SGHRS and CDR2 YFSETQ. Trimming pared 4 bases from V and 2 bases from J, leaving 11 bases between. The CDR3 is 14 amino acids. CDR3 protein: CASSLGQTTDTQYF. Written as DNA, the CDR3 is TGCGCCAGCAGCCTTGGACAGACCACAGATACGCAGTATTTT.

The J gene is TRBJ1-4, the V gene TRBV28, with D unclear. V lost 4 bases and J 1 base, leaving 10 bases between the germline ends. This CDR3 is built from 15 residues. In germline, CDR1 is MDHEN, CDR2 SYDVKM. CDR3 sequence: CASSSHSGTNEKLFF. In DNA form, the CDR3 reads TGTGCCAGCAGTTCCCACAGCGGAACTAATGAAAAACTGTTTTTT.

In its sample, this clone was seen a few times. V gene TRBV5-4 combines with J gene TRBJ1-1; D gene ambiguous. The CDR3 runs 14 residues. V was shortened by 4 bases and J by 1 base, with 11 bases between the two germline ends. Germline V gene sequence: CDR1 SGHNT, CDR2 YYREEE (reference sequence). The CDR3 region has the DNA TGTGCCAGCAGCCAAGAGCCCGCGAACACTGAAGCTTTCTTT. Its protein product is CASSQEPANTEAFF.

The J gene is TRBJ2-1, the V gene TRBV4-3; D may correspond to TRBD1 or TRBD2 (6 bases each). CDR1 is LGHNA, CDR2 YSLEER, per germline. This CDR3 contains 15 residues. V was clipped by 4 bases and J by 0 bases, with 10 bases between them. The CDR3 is CASSLGGYSYNEQFF. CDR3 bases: TGCGCCAGCAGCCTGGGGGGCTACTCCTACAATGAGCAGTTCTTC.

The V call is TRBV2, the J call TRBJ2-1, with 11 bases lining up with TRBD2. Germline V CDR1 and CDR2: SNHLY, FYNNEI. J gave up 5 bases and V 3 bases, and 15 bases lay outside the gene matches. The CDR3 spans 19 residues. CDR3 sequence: CASSEVAGGRNLDDNEQFF. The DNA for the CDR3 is TGTGCCAGCAGTGAGGTAGCGGGGGGGCGGAACCTCGACGACAATGAGCAGTTCTTC.

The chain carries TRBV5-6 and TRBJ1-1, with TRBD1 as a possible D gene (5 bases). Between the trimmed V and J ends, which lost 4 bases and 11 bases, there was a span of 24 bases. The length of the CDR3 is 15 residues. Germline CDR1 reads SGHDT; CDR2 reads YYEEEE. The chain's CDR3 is CASSRLGQGNAVAFF. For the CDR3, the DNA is TGTGCCAGCAGCCGCCTAGGCCAGGGTAACGCGGTTGCTTTCTTT.

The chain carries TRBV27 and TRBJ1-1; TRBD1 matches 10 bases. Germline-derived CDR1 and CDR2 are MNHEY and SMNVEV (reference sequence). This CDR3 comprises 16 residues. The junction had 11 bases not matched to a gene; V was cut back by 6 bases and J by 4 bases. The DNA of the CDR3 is TGTGCCAGCAGAGCCTCTCCGGGACAGGGGTTCACTGAAGCTTTCTTT. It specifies CASRASPGQGFTEAFF.

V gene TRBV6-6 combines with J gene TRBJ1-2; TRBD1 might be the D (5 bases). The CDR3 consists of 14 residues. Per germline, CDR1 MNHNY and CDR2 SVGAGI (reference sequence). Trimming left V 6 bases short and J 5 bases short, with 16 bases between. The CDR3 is CASRSPGTNYGYTF. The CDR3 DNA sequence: TGTGCCAGCAGGTCCCCCGGGACCAATTATGGCTACACCTTC.

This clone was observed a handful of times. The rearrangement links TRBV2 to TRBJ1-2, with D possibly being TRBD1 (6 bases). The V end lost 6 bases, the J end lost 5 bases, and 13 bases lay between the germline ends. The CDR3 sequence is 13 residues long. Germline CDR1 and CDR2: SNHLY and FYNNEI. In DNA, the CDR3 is TGTGCCAGCAGACTGACAGGAGGGTATGGCTACACCTTC. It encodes CASRLTGGYGYTF.

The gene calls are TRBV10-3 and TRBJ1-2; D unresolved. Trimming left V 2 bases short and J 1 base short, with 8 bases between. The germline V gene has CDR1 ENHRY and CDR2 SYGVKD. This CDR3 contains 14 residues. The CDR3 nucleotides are TGTGCCATCAGTGAGGGGAGAGTTAACTATGGCTACACCTTC. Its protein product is CAISEGRVNYGYTF.

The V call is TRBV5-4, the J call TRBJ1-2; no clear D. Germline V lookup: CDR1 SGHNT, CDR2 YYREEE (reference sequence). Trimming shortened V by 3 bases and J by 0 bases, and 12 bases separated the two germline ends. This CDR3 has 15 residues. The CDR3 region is CASSSATVANYGYTF. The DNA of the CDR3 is TGTGCCAGCAGCTCTGCGACGGTAGCTAACTATGGCTACACCTTC.

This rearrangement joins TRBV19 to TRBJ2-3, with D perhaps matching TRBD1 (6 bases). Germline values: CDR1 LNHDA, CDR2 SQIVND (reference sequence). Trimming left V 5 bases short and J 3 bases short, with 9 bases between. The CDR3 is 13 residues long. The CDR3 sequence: CASSWQGTDTQYF. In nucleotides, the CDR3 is TGTGCCAGTAGTTGGCAGGGGACAGATACGCAGTATTTT.

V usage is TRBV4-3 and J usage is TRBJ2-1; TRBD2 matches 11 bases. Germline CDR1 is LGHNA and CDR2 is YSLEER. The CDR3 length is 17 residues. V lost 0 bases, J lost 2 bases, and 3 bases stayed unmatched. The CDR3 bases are TGCGCCAGCAGCCAAGATGTAGCGGGAGGGCCCTACAATGAGCAGTTCTTC. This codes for CASSQDVAGGPYNEQFF.

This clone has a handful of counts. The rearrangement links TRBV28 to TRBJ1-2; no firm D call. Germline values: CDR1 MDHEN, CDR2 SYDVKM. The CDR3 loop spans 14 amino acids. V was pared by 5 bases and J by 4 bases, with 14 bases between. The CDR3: CASSAPSTVYGYTF. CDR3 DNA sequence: TGTGCCAGCAGTGCGCCCTCTACAGTCTATGGCTACACCTTC.

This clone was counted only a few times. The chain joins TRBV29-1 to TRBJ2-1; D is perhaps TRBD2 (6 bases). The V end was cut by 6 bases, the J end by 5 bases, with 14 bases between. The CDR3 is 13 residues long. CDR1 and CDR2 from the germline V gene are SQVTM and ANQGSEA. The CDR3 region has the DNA TGCAGCGTAGCCGGGAGATTGAACAATGAGCAGTTCTTC. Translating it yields CSVAGRLNNEQFF.

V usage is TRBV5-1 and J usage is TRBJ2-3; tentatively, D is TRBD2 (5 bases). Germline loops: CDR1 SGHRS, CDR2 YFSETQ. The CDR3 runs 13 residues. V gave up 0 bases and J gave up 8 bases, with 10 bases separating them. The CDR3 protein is CASSLGASLTQYF. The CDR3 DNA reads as TGCGCCAGCAGCTTGGGCGCTAGCCTTACGCAGTATTTT. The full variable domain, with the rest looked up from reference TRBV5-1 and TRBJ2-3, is KAGVTQTPRYLIKTRGQQVTLSCSPISGHRSVSWYQQTPGQGLQFLFEYFSETQRNKGNFPGRFSGRQFSNSRSEMNVSTLELGDSALYLCASSLGASLTQYFGPGTRLTVL.